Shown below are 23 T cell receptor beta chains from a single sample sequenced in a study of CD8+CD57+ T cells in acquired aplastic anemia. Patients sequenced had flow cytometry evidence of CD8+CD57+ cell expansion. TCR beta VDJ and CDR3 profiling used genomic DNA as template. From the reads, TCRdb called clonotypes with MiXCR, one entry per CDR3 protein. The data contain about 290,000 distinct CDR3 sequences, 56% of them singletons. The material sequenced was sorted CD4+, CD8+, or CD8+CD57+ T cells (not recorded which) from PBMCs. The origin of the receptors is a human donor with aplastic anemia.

The CDR3: CATPGLGERGSTDTQYF. The CDR3 nucleotides are TGCGCCACCCCCGGGTTAGGGGAGCGGGGTAGCACAGATACGCAGTATTTT. The chain links TRBV10-1 to TRBJ2-3; TRBD2 matches 7 bases. The ends lost 10 bases at V and 0 bases at J; junction bases unmatched: 16. The CDR3 covers 17 residues. The V gene's germline CDR1 is WNHNN and CDR2 SYGVQD (reference sequence).

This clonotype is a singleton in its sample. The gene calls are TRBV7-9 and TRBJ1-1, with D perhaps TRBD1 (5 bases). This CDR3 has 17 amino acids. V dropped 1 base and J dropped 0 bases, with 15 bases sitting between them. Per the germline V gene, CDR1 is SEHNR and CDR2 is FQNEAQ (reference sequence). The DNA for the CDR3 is TGTGCCAGCAGCTTAGAAGGTGAGACAGTCATGAACACTGAAGCTTTCTTT. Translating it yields CASSLEGETVMNTEAFF.

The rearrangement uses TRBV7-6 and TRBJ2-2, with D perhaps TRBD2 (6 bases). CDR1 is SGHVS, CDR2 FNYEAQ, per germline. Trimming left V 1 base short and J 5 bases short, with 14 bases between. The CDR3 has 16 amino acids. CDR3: CASSLDNGGVTGELFF. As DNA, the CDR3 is TGTGCCAGCAGCTTAGATAACGGGGGAGTAACCGGGGAGCTGTTTTTT.

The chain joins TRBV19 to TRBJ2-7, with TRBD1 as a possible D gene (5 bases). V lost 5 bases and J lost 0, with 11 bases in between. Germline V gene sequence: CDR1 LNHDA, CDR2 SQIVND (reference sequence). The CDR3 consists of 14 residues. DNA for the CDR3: TGTGCCAGTAGTGAACAGGTTAGCTCCTACGAGCAGTACTTC. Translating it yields CASSEQVSSYEQYF.

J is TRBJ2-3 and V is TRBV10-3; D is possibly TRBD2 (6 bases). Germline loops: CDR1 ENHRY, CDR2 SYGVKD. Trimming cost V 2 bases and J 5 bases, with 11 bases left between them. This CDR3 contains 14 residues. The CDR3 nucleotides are TGTGCCATCAGTGAGGCTAGCGATGGAGATACGCAGTATTTT. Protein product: CAISEASDGDTQYF.

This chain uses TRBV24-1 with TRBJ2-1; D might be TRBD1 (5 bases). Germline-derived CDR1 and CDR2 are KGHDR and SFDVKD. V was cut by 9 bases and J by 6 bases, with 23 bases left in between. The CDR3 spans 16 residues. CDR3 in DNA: TGTGCCACCTCAACATCCTGGGGCGCCAGCATCAATGAGCAGTTCTTC. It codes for CATSTSWGASINEQFF.

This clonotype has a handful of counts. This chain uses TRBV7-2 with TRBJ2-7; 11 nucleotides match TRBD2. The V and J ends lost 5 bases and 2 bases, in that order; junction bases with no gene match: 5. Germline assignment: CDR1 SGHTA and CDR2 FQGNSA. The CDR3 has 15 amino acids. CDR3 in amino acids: CASSQGLADTYEQYF. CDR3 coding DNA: TGTGCCAGCAGCCAGGGACTAGCGGATACCTACGAGCAGTACTTC.

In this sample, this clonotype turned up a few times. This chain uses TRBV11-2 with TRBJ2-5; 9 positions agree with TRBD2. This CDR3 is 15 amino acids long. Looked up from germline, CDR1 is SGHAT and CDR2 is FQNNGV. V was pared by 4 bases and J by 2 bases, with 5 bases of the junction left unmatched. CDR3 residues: CASSSTAGGQETQYF. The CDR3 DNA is TGTGCCAGCAGCTCAACGGCGGGGGGGCAAGAGACCCAGTACTTC.

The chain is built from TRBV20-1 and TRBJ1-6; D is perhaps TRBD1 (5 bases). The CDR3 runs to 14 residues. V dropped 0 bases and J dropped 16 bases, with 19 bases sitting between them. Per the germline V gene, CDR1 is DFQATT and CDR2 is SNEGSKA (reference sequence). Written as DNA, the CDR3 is TGCAGTGCTAGAGAGAGACCTGGGGGGATACCGCTCCACTTT. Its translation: CSARERPGGIPLHF.

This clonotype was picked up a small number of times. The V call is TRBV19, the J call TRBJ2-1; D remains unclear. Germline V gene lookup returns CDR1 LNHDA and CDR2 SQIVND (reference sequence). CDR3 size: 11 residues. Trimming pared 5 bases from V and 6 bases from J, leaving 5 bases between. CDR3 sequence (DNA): TGTGCCAGTAGTGGACGCAATGAGCAGTTCTTC. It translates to CASSGRNEQFF.

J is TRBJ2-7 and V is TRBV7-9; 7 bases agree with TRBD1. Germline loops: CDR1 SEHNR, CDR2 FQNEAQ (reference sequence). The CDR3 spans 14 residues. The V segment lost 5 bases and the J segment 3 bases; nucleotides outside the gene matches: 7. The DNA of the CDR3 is TGTGCCAGCAGCCCGGGACAGCCTGACTACGAGCAGTACTTC. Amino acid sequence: CASSPGQPDYEQYF.

CDR3 region: CASSLAGTVDTQYF. CDR3 nucleotide sequence: TGTGCCAGCAGCTTAGCGGGCACCGTAGATACGCAGTATTTT. V is TRBV7-9 and J is TRBJ2-3; D ambiguous. The germline V gene has CDR1 SEHNR and CDR2 FQNEAQ (reference sequence). V gave up 0 bases and J gave up 5 bases, with 9 bases separating them. The CDR3 extends over 14 amino acids.

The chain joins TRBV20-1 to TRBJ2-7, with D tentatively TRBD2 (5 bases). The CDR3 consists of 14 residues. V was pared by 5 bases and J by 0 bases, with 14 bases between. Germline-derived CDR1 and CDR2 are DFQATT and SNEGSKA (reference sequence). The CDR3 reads CSAESGLSSYEQYF. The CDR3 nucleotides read TGCAGTGCTGAAAGCGGCCTGAGCTCCTACGAGCAGTACTTC.

CDR3 residues: CASRLVGSGANVLTF. The DNA of the CDR3 is TGTGCCAGCAGACTCGTCGGCTCTGGGGCCAACGTCCTGACTTTC. The chain joins TRBV12-3 or TRBV12-4 to TRBJ2-6; D is unclear. V was pared by 6 bases and J by 0 bases, with 9 bases between. The CDR3 is 15 amino acids.

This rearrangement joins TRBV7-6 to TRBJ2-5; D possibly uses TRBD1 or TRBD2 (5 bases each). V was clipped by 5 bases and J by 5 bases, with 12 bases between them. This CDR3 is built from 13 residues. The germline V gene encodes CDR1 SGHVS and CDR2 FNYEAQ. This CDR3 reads CASSVRDGETQYF. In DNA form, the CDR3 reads TGTGCCAGCAGCGTACGGGACGGGGAGACCCAGTACTTC.

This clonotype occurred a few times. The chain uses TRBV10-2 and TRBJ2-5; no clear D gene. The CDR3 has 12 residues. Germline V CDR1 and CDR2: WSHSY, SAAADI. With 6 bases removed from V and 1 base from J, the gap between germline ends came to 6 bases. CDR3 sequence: CASRRSQETQYF. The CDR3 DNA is TGCGCCAGCAGACGCAGCCAAGAGACCCAGTACTTC.

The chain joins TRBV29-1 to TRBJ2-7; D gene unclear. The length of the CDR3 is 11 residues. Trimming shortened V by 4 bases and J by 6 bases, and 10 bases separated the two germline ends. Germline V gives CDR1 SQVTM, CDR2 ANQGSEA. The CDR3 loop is CSVGGPLEQYF. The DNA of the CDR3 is TGCAGCGTTGGGGGTCCACTCGAGCAGTACTTC.

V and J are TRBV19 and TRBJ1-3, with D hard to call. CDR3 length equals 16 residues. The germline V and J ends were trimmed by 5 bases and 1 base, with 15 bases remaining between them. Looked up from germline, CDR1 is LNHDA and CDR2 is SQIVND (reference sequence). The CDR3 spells CASSPLILGSGNTIYF. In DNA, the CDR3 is TGTGCCAGTAGTCCCTTAATTCTAGGATCTGGAAACACCATATATTTT.

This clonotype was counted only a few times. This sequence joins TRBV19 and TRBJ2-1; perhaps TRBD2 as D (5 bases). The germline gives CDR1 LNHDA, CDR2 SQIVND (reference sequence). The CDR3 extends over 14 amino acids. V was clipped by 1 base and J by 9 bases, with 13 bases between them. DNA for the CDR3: TGTGCCAGTAGTATAGCCCCGATTGCGGGTGAGCAGTTCTTC. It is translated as CASSIAPIAGEQFF.

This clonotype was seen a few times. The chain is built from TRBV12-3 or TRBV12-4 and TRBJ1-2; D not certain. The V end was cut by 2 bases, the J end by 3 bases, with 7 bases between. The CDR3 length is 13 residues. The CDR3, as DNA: TGTGCCAGCAGTTTATTCGCGGACTATGGCTACACCTTC. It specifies CASSLFADYGYTF.

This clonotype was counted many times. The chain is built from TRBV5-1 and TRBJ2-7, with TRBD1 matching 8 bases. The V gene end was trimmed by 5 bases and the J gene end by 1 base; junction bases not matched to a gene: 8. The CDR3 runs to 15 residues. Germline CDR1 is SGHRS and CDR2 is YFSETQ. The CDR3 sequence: CASSPWTGFSYEQYF. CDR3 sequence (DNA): TGCGCCAGCAGTCCCTGGACAGGGTTTTCCTACGAGCAGTACTTC. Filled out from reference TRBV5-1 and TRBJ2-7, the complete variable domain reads KAGVTQTPRYLIKTRGQQVTLSCSPISGHRSVSWYQQTPGQGLQFLFEYFSETQRNKGNFPGRFSGRQFSNSRSEMNVSTLELGDSALYLCASSPWTGFSYEQYFGPGTRLTVT.

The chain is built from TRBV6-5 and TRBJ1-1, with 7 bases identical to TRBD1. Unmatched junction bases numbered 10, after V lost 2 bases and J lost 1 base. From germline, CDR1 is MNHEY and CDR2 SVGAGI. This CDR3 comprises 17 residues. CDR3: CASSYLLLGGPNTEAFF. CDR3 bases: TGTGCCAGCAGTTACCTATTACTAGGGGGCCCGAACACTGAAGCTTTCTTT.

The CDR3 sequence is CASSTDGIPNTEAFF. CDR3 DNA: TGTGCCAGCAGCACGGACGGGATCCCGAACACTGAAGCTTTCTTT. The chain recombines TRBV7-9 with TRBJ1-1; D gene ambiguous. The V and J ends lost 5 bases and 1 base respectively, with 14 bases between them. Germline CDR1 SEHNR, CDR2 FQNEAQ (reference sequence). The length of the CDR3 is 15 residues.